Shown below are 32 T cell receptor beta chains from a single sample sequenced in a study of cytomegalovirus exposure and HLA in healthy donors. Primers included in the PCR were 60 Vbeta and 13 Jbeta primers. Clones were read by immunoSEQ multiplex PCR, and TCRdb kept only the in-frame ones, dropping some. This sample has more than 75,000 clones, with 70% to 80% found just once. The sample consisted of PBMCs. These receptors were taken from a young man in good health and CMV-seronegative.

The chain couples TRBV4-1 to TRBJ2-7; possible D gene TRBD2, 6 bases. Trimming stripped 1 base from V and 4 bases from J, with 8 bases between. Germline V CDR1 and CDR2: MGHRA, YSYEKL. This CDR3 contains 13 residues. For the CDR3, the DNA is TGCGCCAGCAGCCAAGCGGGAGAGTACGAGCAGTACTTC. It is translated as CASSQAGEYEQYF.

The rearrangement links TRBV6-5 to TRBJ2-7; TRBD2 aligns across 9 bases. The CDR3 sequence is 13 residues long. V gave up 6 bases and J gave up 3 bases; unmatched junction bases: 3. Per germline, CDR1 MNHEY and CDR2 SVGAGI. The CDR3 loop is CASRGTSSYEQYF. The CDR3 nucleotides are TGTGCCAGCAGGGGGACTAGCAGCTACGAGCAGTACTTC.

A note on this clone: At one of its ends the junction is not consistent with the germline gene, which may arise from a read error. The V and J genes are TRBV5-1 and TRBJ2-3, with 8 bases aligning to TRBD2. CDR3 length equals 14 residues. Germline V gene data show CDR1 as SGHRS and CDR2 as YFSETQ. CDR3 DNA: TGCGCCAGCCGTAGCGGGGACGTCACATATACGCAGTATTTT. It translates to CASRSGDVTYTQYF.

V is TRBV11-1 and J is TRBJ1-1; D is possibly TRBD1 (5 bases). CDR3 length equals 13 residues. Germline CDR1 and CDR2: SGHAT and FQDESV (reference sequence). Trimming removed 7 bases from V and 5 bases from J, with 14 bases in between. The CDR3 region is CASTAQAGTEAFF. CDR3 nucleotide sequence: TGTGCCAGCACCGCACAGGCGGGGACTGAAGCTTTCTTT.

This clone was observed a few times. The chain has TRBV6-4 and TRBJ2-3; 13 nucleotides line up with TRBD2. The CDR3 covers 15 residues. The V gene end was trimmed by 6 bases and the J gene end by 6 bases; junction bases not matched to a gene: 6. Germline V gives CDR1 MRHNA, CDR2 SNTAGT. CDR3 bases: TGTGCCAGCAGCGAAGGACTAGCGGGAGTCGATACGCAGTATTTT. Translating gives CASSEGLAGVDTQYF.

The V gene is TRBV7-2, the J gene TRBJ1-5; D gene ambiguous. The CDR3 is 13 amino acids. Germline assignment: CDR1 SGHTA and CDR2 FQGNSA. The ends were cut back, 3 bases at V and 7 bases at J, with 10 bases in the middle. This chain's CDR3 is CASSFLGSQPQHF. CDR3 bases: TGTGCCAGCAGCTTCTTAGGGAGCCAGCCCCAGCATTTT. Combining the CDR3 with reference TRBV7-2 and TRBJ1-5 gives the whole variable domain GAGVSQSPSNKVTEKGKDVELRCDPISGHTALYWYRQSLGQGLEFLIYFQGNSAPDKSGLPSDRFSAERTGGSVSTLTIQRTQQEDSAVYLCASSFLGSQPQHFGDGTRLSIL.

CDR3 coding DNA: TGTGCCAGCAGCTTAGGGGACAGGGCCTACGAGCAGTACTTC. Translation gives CASSLGDRAYEQYF. The V and J genes are TRBV13 and TRBJ2-7, with 8 bases fitting TRBD1. Germline-derived CDR1 and CDR2 are PRHDT and FYEKMQ (reference sequence). The CDR3 extends over 14 amino acids. The V segment lost 0 bases and the J segment 2 bases; nucleotides outside the gene matches: 0. The full variable domain, completed using reference TRBV13 and TRBJ2-7, is AAGVIQSPRHLIKEKRETATLKCYPIPRHDTVYWYQQGPGQDPQFLISFYEKMQSDKGSIPDRFSAQQFSDYHSELNMSSLELGDSALYFCASSLGDRAYEQYFGPGTRLTVT.

The chain uses TRBV28 and TRBJ2-7, with D possibly TRBD2 on 5 matching bases. Germline V CDR1 and CDR2: MDHEN, SYDVKM. This CDR3 comprises 13 residues. The ends were cut back, 4 bases at V and 2 bases at J, with 9 bases in the middle. This CDR3 reads CASSYGGAYEQYF. The CDR3 bases are TGTGCCAGCAGTTATGGAGGAGCCTACGAGCAGTACTTC.

Remarks on this clone: The same CDR3 also results from other DNA sequences found in this sample. V gene TRBV5-1 combines with J gene TRBJ2-3; maybe TRBD2 (6 bases). This CDR3 has 14 amino acids. Germline V gene sequence: CDR1 SGHRS, CDR2 YFSETQ. V lost 2 bases to trimming and J lost 0 bases, with 7 bases between them. The CDR3 spells CASSFGGSTDTQYF. The CDR3 DNA is TGCGCCAGCAGCTTTGGAGGGAGCACAGATACGCAGTATTTT.

The gene calls are TRBV7-9 and TRBJ1-2, with TRBD1 as a possible D gene (6 bases). The V and J ends lost 5 bases and 6 bases respectively, with 13 bases between them. This CDR3 region has 13 residues. Per germline, CDR1 SEHNR and CDR2 FQNEAQ (reference sequence). CDR3 region: CASSARTADGYTF. CDR3 sequence (DNA): TGTGCCAGCAGCGCCAGGACAGCGGATGGCTACACCTTC.

This clone was recorded a few times. V is TRBV7-9 and J is TRBJ1-5; the D is unclear. CDR1 SEHNR and CDR2 FQNEAQ come from the germline V gene (reference sequence). V was trimmed by 5 bases and J by 7 bases, leaving 6 bases between them. The length of the CDR3 is 11 residues. CDR3 in amino acids: CASSPIQPQHF. CDR3 coding DNA: TGTGCCAGCAGCCCTATCCAGCCCCAGCATTTT.

V usage is TRBV2 and J usage is TRBJ2-1, with unresolved D. Trimming removed 1 base from V and 3 bases from J, with 7 bases in between. The germline V gene has CDR1 SNHLY and CDR2 FYNNEI. This CDR3 has 14 residues. This CDR3 reads CASSEGLDYNEQFF. The CDR3 DNA reads TGTGCCAGCAGTGAAGGGCTTGACTACAATGAGCAGTTCTTC.

The CDR3 loop reads CASSTPSTETYEQYF. In nucleotides, the CDR3 is TGTGCCAGCAGCACCCCATCCACCGAGACCTACGAGCAGTACTTC. The rearrangement uses TRBV6-7 and TRBJ2-7; D remains ambiguous. TRBV6-7 is identified as an open reading frame with a role that is uncertain. The V end was cut by 6 bases, the J end by 2 bases, with 17 bases between. This CDR3 comprises 15 residues.

The chain combines TRBV19 with TRBJ2-1, with no clear D. The CDR3 spans 12 residues. Trimming removed 4 bases at V and 9 bases at J, with 10 bases between. CDR1 is LNHDA, CDR2 SQIVND, per germline (reference sequence). The chain's CDR3 is CASSSRVGEQFF. The CDR3 nucleotides read TGTGCCAGTAGTAGTCGGGTCGGTGAGCAGTTCTTC.

CDR3 protein: CASSAGGRSYNEQFF. The CDR3 DNA sequence: TGTGCCAGCAGCGCAGGGGGTCGCTCCTACAATGAGCAGTTCTTC. The V gene is TRBV5-5, the J gene TRBJ2-1; TRBD1 aligns across 7 bases. Per germline, CDR1 SGHKS and CDR2 YYEKEE (reference sequence). This CDR3 has 15 amino acids. Trimming removed 4 bases from V and 0 bases from J; junction bases left unmatched: 4. The full variable domain, its missing parts supplied by reference TRBV5-5 and TRBJ2-1, is DAGVTQSPTHLIKTRGQQVTLRCSPISGHKSVSWYQQVLGQGPQFIFQYYEKEERGRGNFPDRFSARQFPNYSSELNVNALLLGDSALYLCASSAGGRSYNEQFFGPGTRLTVL.

The chain carries TRBV4-2 and TRBJ2-7, with D perhaps TRBD2 (6 bases). CDR3 length: 15 amino acids. The V end was cut by 1 base, the J end by 4 bases, with 14 bases between. CDR1 and CDR2 (germline): LGHNA, YNFKEQ. The CDR3 DNA reads as TGTGCCAGCAGCCAAGCTGCGTCAGGAGGGTACGAGCAGTACTTC. Its protein product is CASSQAASGGYEQYF.

This chain's CDR3 is CASSNYRVGTDTQYF. In DNA, the CDR3 is TGTGCCAGCAGTAACTACAGGGTTGGGACAGATACGCAGTATTTT. The V call is TRBV2, the J call TRBJ2-3; D might be TRBD1 (6 bases). The CDR3 length is 15 residues. Germline loops: CDR1 SNHLY, CDR2 FYNNEI. Trimming pared 5 bases from V and 3 bases from J, leaving 15 bases between.

This clone was seen a handful of times. This sequence joins TRBV5-6 and TRBJ2-3; 8 nucleotides line up with TRBD2. The CDR3 runs to 17 residues. V shed 5 bases, J shed 2 bases, and the junction held 13 bases outside the gene matches. In germline, CDR1 is SGHDT, CDR2 YYEEEE. CDR3 in DNA: TGTGCCAGCAGTTCGCCACCATCGGGGGGGATCACAGATACGCAGTATTTT. It yields the protein CASSSPPSGGITDTQYF.

The gene calls are TRBV6-1 and TRBJ1-3, with D possibly TRBD1 on 6 matching bases. The V end was cut by 3 bases, the J end by 0 bases, with 12 bases between. The CDR3 extends over 16 amino acids. Germline V lookup: CDR1 MNHNS, CDR2 SASEGT. Here the CDR3 DNA reads TGTGCCAGCAGTGACCGACAGGTCCACTCTGGAAACACCATATATTTT. The encoded protein is CASSDRQVHSGNTIYF.

The CDR3 DNA reads TGTGCCAGCAGTCTGACCGACAGGGGCGGTCAGCCCCAGCATTTT. Protein sequence: CASSLTDRGGQPQHF. This chain joins TRBV28 and TRBJ1-5, with 8 bases that match TRBD1. The CDR3 loop spans 15 amino acids. Losses at the gene ends were 5 bases for V and 6 bases for J; bases not matched to a gene: 9. In germline, CDR1 is MDHEN, CDR2 SYDVKM.

The chain carries TRBV18 and TRBJ2-1; no clear D. Per the germline V gene, CDR1 is KGHSH and CDR2 is LQKENI. This CDR3 spans 14 amino acids. Trimming left V 3 bases short and J 3 bases short, with 9 bases between. The CDR3 coding sequence is TGTGCCAGCTCACCTAGCTCCCTCTACAATGAGCAGTTCTTC. This sequence encodes CASSPSSLYNEQFF.

This chain connects TRBV6-4 to TRBJ2-1, with 11 bases matching TRBD1. Trimming cost V 2 bases and J 6 bases; bases outside gene matches: 0. The germline gives CDR1 MRHNA, CDR2 SNTAGT. The CDR3 contains 14 residues. The CDR3 DNA reads as TGTGCCAGCAGTGACGGGACAGGGGGCAATGAGCAGTTCTTC. This sequence encodes CASSDGTGGNEQFF.

This chain connects TRBV9 to TRBJ2-7; 10 nucleotides line up with TRBD2. Germline V gives CDR1 SGDLS, CDR2 YYNGEE. This CDR3 spans 16 amino acids. The V gene end was trimmed by 3 bases and the J gene end by 0 bases; junction bases not matched to a gene: 6. The CDR3 nucleotides read TGTGCCAGCAGCGCCGGACTAGCGGAGGACTCCTACGAGCAGTACTTC. Translating gives CASSAGLAEDSYEQYF.

V gene TRBV6-6 combines with J gene TRBJ2-3; 7 positions agree with TRBD2. V lost 11 bases and J lost 4; bases outside the gene matches: 3. CDR3 length: 11 amino acids. Germline CDR1 is MNHNY and CDR2 is SVGAGI (reference sequence). CDR3 DNA: TGTGCCTGCGGGAGTCCAGATACGCAGTATTTT. Protein: CACGSPDTQYF.

The chain has TRBV7-6 and TRBJ2-1, with 7 bases matching TRBD2. CDR1 and CDR2 from the germline V gene are SGHVS and FNYEAQ. With 2 bases clipped from V and 4 bases from J, the junction kept 5 bases outside the gene matches. The CDR3 length is 15 residues. CDR3 region: CASSLSRTRYNEQFF. The CDR3 nucleotides are TGTGCCAGCAGCTTATCCAGGACTAGATACAATGAGCAGTTCTTC.

The chain employs TRBV6-5 and TRBJ1-2, with 9 bases lining up with TRBD1. CDR3 size: 11 residues. In germline, CDR1 is MNHEY, CDR2 SVGAGI. J was trimmed by 8 bases and V by 6 bases; bases with no gene match: 1. CDR3 protein: CASRTGGGYTF. The CDR3 DNA reads as TGTGCCAGCAGGACAGGGGGAGGCTACACCTTC.

The chain carries TRBV7-6 and TRBJ2-3; D perhaps matches TRBD1 (6 bases). The V gene's germline CDR1 is SGHVS and CDR2 FNYEAQ. The CDR3 is made up of 16 amino acids. V lost 4 bases, J lost 0 bases, and 14 bases lay in between. The CDR3 is CASSSQGQTSTDTQYF. CDR3 nucleotide sequence: TGTGCCAGCAGCTCACAGGGTCAAACTAGCACAGATACGCAGTATTTT.

This clone has just one count. The V and J genes are TRBV18 and TRBJ1-1; tentatively, D is TRBD1 (6 bases). V lost 2 bases to trimming and J lost 0 bases, with 7 bases between them. Looked up from germline, CDR1 is KGHSH and CDR2 is LQKENI. This CDR3 is 14 amino acids long. CDR3 nucleotides: TGTGCCAGCTCACCAGGACAGATGAACACTGAAGCTTTCTTT. Encoded protein: CASSPGQMNTEAFF.

The genes are TRBV19 and TRBJ2-3, with a tentative D call TRBD1 (5 bases). Germline lookup yields CDR1 LNHDA and CDR2 SQIVND (reference sequence). The CDR3 is made up of 12 amino acids. The DNA of the CDR3 is TGTGCTGCCTCTTCCCCAGGGAATACGCAGTATTTT. Its translation is CAASSPGNTQYF.

This clone was counted a single time. The chain joins TRBV19 to TRBJ2-3, with TRBD1 matching over 10 bases. Trimming removed 5 bases from V and 2 bases from J; junction bases left unmatched: 4. CDR1 is LNHDA, CDR2 SQIVND, per germline (reference sequence). The CDR3 length is 15 residues. CDR3 in amino acids: CASSSTGGITDTQYF. The CDR3 DNA sequence: TGTGCCAGTAGTTCGACAGGGGGCATCACAGATACGCAGTATTTT.

In its sample, this clone was seen once. The J gene is TRBJ2-7, the V gene TRBV27, with 10 bases matching TRBD1. The length of the CDR3 is 18 residues. V shed 0 bases and J 5 bases; nucleotides not matched to a gene: 13. The germline V gene encodes CDR1 MNHEY and CDR2 SMNVEV (reference sequence). This chain's CDR3 is CASSLSHLPGQGVNEQYF. For the CDR3, the DNA is TGTGCCAGCAGTTTATCCCATCTACCCGGACAGGGGGTTAACGAGCAGTACTTC.

The chain is built from TRBV2 and TRBJ2-5; TRBD2 is a possible D gene (5 bases). The end of the DNA aligns better with TRBJ2-7, so the J call may be wrong. The CDR3 has 13 amino acids. Germline V gene sequence: CDR1 SNHLY, CDR2 FYNNEI. CDR3 protein: CASSPEGPYEQYF. In DNA form, the CDR3 reads TGTGCCAGCAGCCCAGAGGGCCCCTACGAGCAGTACTTC.